The 22 T cell receptor beta chains below were found in one sample sequenced in a study of cytomegalovirus exposure and HLA in healthy donors (dated by TCRdb to 2017 to 2019). The method was the immunoSEQ multiplex PCR assay. For the multiplex PCR, a mixture combining 60 forward primers for TCR Vbeta segments and 13 reverse primers for TCR Jbeta segments was used. TCRdb provides this immuneACCESS table in a form limited to in-frame rearrangements. Some clones are lacking; in checked studies, under half of them reflect an unresolved V gene, and why the rest are absent is not known. The sample contains about 150,000 clones, around 82% of them found a single time. The ten top clones hold roughly 5.9% of the sample. The sample consisted of PBMCs. The receptors were gathered from a woman in her thirties or forties in good health and CMV-seropositive.

J is TRBJ2-7 and V is TRBV7-8; TRBD1 is a possible D gene (5 bases). Germline V gene sequence: CDR1 SGHVS, CDR2 FQNEAQ. The CDR3 extends over 12 amino acids. With 2 bases removed from V and 9 bases from J, the gap between germline ends came to 11 bases. The CDR3 region has the DNA TGTGCCAGCAGCTTACAAGGGGAAGTGCAGTACTTC. Translating gives CASSLQGEVQYF.

The chain is built from TRBV5-4 and TRBJ2-2; 7 bases match TRBD2. Germline assignment: CDR1 SGHNT and CDR2 YYREEE (reference sequence). Germline trimming cut 2 bases from V and 7 bases from J; bases unmatched to any gene: 11. This CDR3 is built from 16 residues. The CDR3 loop reads CASSFTPGLAVGELFF. In nucleotides, the CDR3 is TGTGCCAGCAGCTTCACCCCTGGGCTAGCGGTCGGGGAGCTGTTTTTT. Filled out from reference TRBV5-4 and TRBJ2-2, the complete variable domain reads ETGVTQSPTHLIKTRGQQVTLRCSSQSGHNTVSWYQQALGQGPQFIFQYYREEENGRGNFPPRFSGLQFPNYSSELNVNALELDDSALYLCASSFTPGLAVGELFFGEGSRLTVL.

The chain employs TRBV30 and TRBJ1-2, with D maybe TRBD1 (5 bases). CDR1 is GTSNPN, CDR2 SVGIG, per germline (reference sequence). This CDR3 has 17 amino acids. V was pared by 0 bases and J by 3 bases, with 20 bases between. The DNA for the CDR3 is TGTGCCTGGAGTGTAGCCAGGGTAGAAACCTTTGACTATGGCTACACCTTC. This encodes CAWSVARVETFDYGYTF.

This clone has only a few counts. Here the CDR3 DNA reads TGTGCCAGCAGCCCCCGGGACAGGGGATTGTCCAATGAGCAGTTCTTC. Residues: CASSPRDRGLSNEQFF. The J gene is TRBJ2-1, the V gene TRBV7-9, with 10 bases matching TRBD1. The ends lost 5 bases at V and 6 bases at J; junction bases unmatched: 10. The CDR3 runs 16 residues. CDR1 and CDR2 from the germline V gene are SEHNR and FQNEAQ (reference sequence). The variable domain in full, with the rest retrieved from reference TRBV7-9 and TRBJ2-1, is DTGVSQNPRHKITKRGQNVTFRCDPISEHNRLYWYRQTLGQGPEFLTYFQNEAQLEKSRLLSDRFSAERPKGSFSTLEIQRTEQGDSAMYLCASSPRDRGLSNEQFFGPGTRLTVL.

Concerning this clone: The junction does not match germline at one end; this may be a read error. This rearrangement joins TRBV6-5 to TRBJ1-5; the match to TRBD1 covers 8 bases. The CDR3 sequence is 16 residues long. CDR1 MNHEY and CDR2 SVGAGI come from the germline V gene. The CDR3 protein is CVSSWTGPYSNQPQHF. The DNA for the CDR3 is TGTGTCAGCAGTTGGACAGGGCCTTATAGCAATCAGCCCCAGCATTTT.

The chain is built from TRBV6-5 and TRBJ2-3; D might be TRBD2 (5 bases). Trimming stripped 6 bases from V and 2 bases from J, with 12 bases between. This CDR3 has 14 residues. The germline V gene has CDR1 MNHEY and CDR2 SVGAGI. CDR3 amino acids: CASRNSRDTDTQYF. The DNA of the CDR3 is TGTGCCAGCAGAAACTCCCGGGACACAGATACGCAGTATTTT.

The rearrangement uses TRBV5-1 and TRBJ2-5, with 8 bases aligning to TRBD1. V gave up 0 bases and J gave up 5 bases; unmatched junction bases: 0. CDR1 is SGHRS, CDR2 YFSETQ, per germline. The CDR3 spans 13 residues. The CDR3 sequence: CASSLGDRETQYF. The CDR3 region has the DNA TGCGCCAGCAGCTTGGGGGACAGGGAGACCCAGTACTTC.

The chain carries TRBV29-1 and TRBJ2-1; D might be TRBD1 (6 bases). CDR1 and CDR2 from the germline V gene are SQVTM and ANQGSEA. The CDR3 spans 14 residues. V lost 1 base and J 0 bases, leaving 7 bases between the germline ends. This chain's CDR3 is CSVEGTDSYNEQFF. The DNA of the CDR3 is TGCAGCGTTGAAGGGACAGACTCCTACAATGAGCAGTTCTTC.

The chain carries TRBV10-3 and TRBJ1-2; no reliable D call. Trimming removed 2 bases at V and 7 bases at J, with 14 bases between. The germline gives CDR1 ENHRY, CDR2 SYGVKD. This CDR3 has 14 residues. The CDR3: CAISEPTASGGYTF. CDR3 in DNA: TGTGCCATCAGTGAGCCTACAGCTTCTGGTGGCTACACCTTC.

This chain links TRBV28 with TRBJ2-3; D call uncertain. Germline V gives CDR1 MDHEN, CDR2 SYDVKM. V was pared by 8 bases and J by 3 bases, with 9 bases between. This CDR3 contains 12 residues. The CDR3 region has the DNA TGTGCCAGCCTAAGCGTGACAGATACGCAGTATTTT. Its protein is CASLSVTDTQYF.

The chain links TRBV7-9 to TRBJ2-7; 8 positions match TRBD2. J gave up 0 bases and V 1 base, and 11 bases lay outside the gene matches. Looked up from germline, CDR1 is SEHNR and CDR2 is FQNEAQ (reference sequence). The CDR3 length is 18 residues. The CDR3 DNA follows: TGTGCCAGCAGCTTAGGGGATGGTGTAGCGGGGTTCTCCTACGAGCAGTACTTC. Translated: CASSLGDGVAGFSYEQYF. Combining the CDR3 with reference TRBV7-9 and TRBJ2-7 gives the whole variable domain DTGVSQNPRHKITKRGQNVTFRCDPISEHNRLYWYRQTLGQGPEFLTYFQNEAQLEKSRLLSDRFSAERPKGSFSTLEIQRTEQGDSAMYLCASSLGDGVAGFSYEQYFGPGTRLTVT.

The chain joins TRBV7-8 to TRBJ2-3, with D perhaps TRBD2 (5 bases). Trimming removed 5 bases from V and 5 bases from J, with 14 bases in between. This CDR3 has 14 residues. Germline V CDR1 and CDR2: SGHVS, FQNEAQ. DNA of the CDR3: TGTGCCAGCAGCGTAAAGGACTCTATAGATACGCAGTATTTT. Protein: CASSVKDSIDTQYF.

The chain combines TRBV7-8 with TRBJ2-5; TRBD2 matches 10 bases. CDR1 is SGHVS, CDR2 FQNEAQ, per germline. The CDR3 extends over 15 amino acids. The J segment lost 1 base and the V segment lost 5 bases, leaving 4 bases of the junction unmatched. Here the CDR3 DNA reads TGTGCCAGCAGCCTGCGGACTAGCGGCCAAGAGACCCAGTACTTC. The encoded protein is CASSLRTSGQETQYF.

V and J are TRBV13 and TRBJ2-1; TRBD2 is a possible D gene (6 bases). The CDR3 covers 14 residues. The V and J ends lost 5 bases and 5 bases respectively, with 13 bases between them. CDR1 PRHDT and CDR2 FYEKMQ come from the germline V gene (reference sequence). The CDR3 sequence is CASSQGLAHNEQFF. The CDR3 DNA reads TGTGCCAGCAGCCAGGGACTGGCCCACAATGAGCAGTTCTTC.

This clone was found a few times. Other DNA variants within this sample encode the same CDR3. The rearrangement links TRBV7-9 to TRBJ1-5; 8 positions match TRBD1. The junction had 0 bases not matched to a gene; V was cut back by 3 bases and J by 2 bases. The CDR3 runs 14 residues. Germline V gene data show CDR1 as SEHNR and CDR2 as FQNEAQ (reference sequence). The CDR3 loop reads CASSLGQGNQPQHF. The CDR3 region has the DNA TGTGCCAGCAGCTTGGGACAGGGCAATCAGCCCCAGCATTTT.

The rearrangement links TRBV10-3 to TRBJ1-4; perhaps TRBD1 as D (5 bases). The CDR3 has 13 residues. The germline V gene has CDR1 ENHRY and CDR2 SYGVKD. The germline V and J ends were trimmed by 10 bases and 0 bases, with 9 bases remaining between them. The CDR3 DNA reads TGTGCCACAACCAGGGCAACTAATGAAAAACTGTTTTTT. This gives the protein CATTRATNEKLFF.

This chain joins TRBV25-1 and TRBJ1-1; D uncertain. The germline V gene encodes CDR1 MGHDK and CDR2 SYGVNS. Trimming cost V 6 bases and J 1 base, with 9 bases left between them. The CDR3 extends over 13 amino acids. In DNA, the CDR3 is TGTGCCAGCAGGCTCAGGCGGAACACTGAAGCTTTCTTT. Residues: CASRLRRNTEAFF.

This clone has a handful of counts. This rearrangement joins TRBV11-2 to TRBJ2-5, with D unresolved. Germline assignment: CDR1 SGHAT and CDR2 FQNNGV. The CDR3 has 14 residues. V was cut by 1 base and J by 4 bases, with 10 bases left in between. The CDR3 reads CASSLALPGETQYF. CDR3 coding DNA: TGTGCCAGCAGCTTAGCGCTACCCGGAGAGACCCAGTACTTC.

The J gene is TRBJ2-1, the V gene TRBV6-1, with 7 bases lining up with TRBD2. The germline CDR1 and CDR2 sequences are MNHNS and SASEGT. V lost 6 bases and J lost 9; bases outside the gene matches: 5. The CDR3 is made up of 12 amino acids. CDR3 nucleotide sequence: TGTGCCAGCAGGCGGGAGAAGGGTGAGCAGTTCTTC. It translates to CASRREKGEQFF.

This chain uses TRBV28 with TRBJ2-1; 7 bases are shared with TRBD1. The germline gives CDR1 MDHEN, CDR2 SYDVKM. J gave up 4 bases and V 3 bases, and 6 bases lay outside the gene matches. The CDR3 consists of 15 residues. The CDR3 nucleotides are TGTGCCAGCAGTTTCATAGGGGGCCGGTACAATGAGCAGTTCTTC. Its translation: CASSFIGGRYNEQFF. Full variable domain (rest looked up from reference TRBV28 and TRBJ2-1): DVKVTQSSRYLVKRTGEKVFLECVQDMDHENMFWYRQDPGLGLRLIYFSYDVKMKEKGDIPEGYSVSREKKERFSLILESASTNQTSMYLCASSFIGGRYNEQFFGPGTRLTVL.

The V call is TRBV19, the J call TRBJ1-4; D unresolved. The germline V and J ends were trimmed by 3 bases and 0 bases, with 17 bases remaining between them. Germline CDR1 reads LNHDA; CDR2 reads SQIVND (reference sequence). The CDR3 has 18 residues. The CDR3 DNA follows: TGTGCCAGTAGTATCGGATTTCGAGCGAAAGCAACTAATGAAAAACTGTTTTTT. Encoded protein: CASSIGFRAKATNEKLFF.

V usage is TRBV29-1 and J usage is TRBJ2-7; unclear D gene. The V end lost 0 bases, the J end lost 1 base, and 4 bases lay between the germline ends. This CDR3 region has 12 residues. CDR1 and CDR2 from the germline V gene are SQVTM and ANQGSEA. The CDR3 DNA is TGCAGCGTTGAAGACAGATCCTACGAGCAGTACTTC. This gives the protein CSVEDRSYEQYF.